These T cell receptor beta chains were read from a single sample in a study of response to subunit inactivated influenza vaccine. TCRdb processed the RT-PCR reads anew with MiXCR; each CDR3 protein has one entry. The top ten hold 11% of the sample, which has around 580,000 distinct CDR3 sequences, less than 15% seen once. The material was PBMCs from blood, obtained roughly 12 days after vaccination. These receptors all come from a man aged 50 or older who received an inactivated influenza vaccine. The CDR3 runs from the conserved cysteine through the conserved F or W. The D gene is left open where the match is weak. Rows may omit the clone size; those that give it use once, few, many or a size class.

d_call clone_size j_call v_call cdr3_aa cdr3_nt
NA NA TRBJ1-6 TRBV7-2 CASSLVVTNSPLHF TGTGCCAGCAGCTTAGTAGTGACCAATTCACCCCTCCACTTT
NA few TRBJ2-1 TRBV20-1 CSARAGNYNEQFF TGCAGTGCTAGAGCCGGGAACTACAATGAGCAGTTCTTC
NA few TRBJ2-7 TRBV6-1 CASSEGTVYEQYF TGTGCCAGCAGTGAAGGGACGGTGTACGAGCAGTACTTC
NA few TRBJ2-2 TRBV5-1 CASSLGWGDGLATGELFF TGCGCCAGCAGCTTGGGTTGGGGAGACGGATTGGCAACCGGGGAGCTGTTTTTT
NA NA TRBJ2-1 TRBV29-1 CSVGSPGSGVEQFF TGCAGCGTTGGTTCACCGGGCTCTGGCGTTGAGCAGTTCTTC
NA NA TRBJ2-1 TRBV7-3 CASSSINQGRKQFF TGTGCCAGCAGTTCCATCAACCAGGGGAGGAAACAGTTCTTC
NA many TRBJ1-1 TRBV20-1 CSARDVIEGAFF TGCAGTGCTAGAGACGTAATTGAAGGAGCTTTCTTT
TRBD1 once TRBJ2-7 TRBV18 CASSPGQKAYEQYF TGTGCCAGCTCACCGGGACAGAAAGCCTACGAGCAGTACTTC
NA few TRBJ2-1 TRBV4-2 CASSQGKGGLGRKQFF TGTGCCAGCAGCCAAGGAAAGGGCGGACTTGGTAGGAAGCAGTTCTTC
NA many TRBJ2-1 TRBV4-2 CASSQGEASGTYNEQFF TGTGCCAGCAGCCAAGGCGAAGCGAGCGGTACCTACAATGAGCAGTTCTTC
TRBD1 many TRBJ2-4 TRBV12-3/TRBV12-4 CASSLPGQGNIQYF TGTGCCAGCAGTTTGCCGGGACAGGGCAACATTCAGTACTTC
NA NA TRBJ2-1 TRBV7-9 CASSLGRIYNEQFF TGTGCCAGCAGCTTAGGACGCATCTACAATGAGCAGTTCTTC
NA NA TRBJ1-1 TRBV29-1 CSVGHLGTEAFF TGCAGCGTTGGACATCTGGGCACTGAAGCTTTCTTT
NA NA TRBJ2-3 TRBV27 CASSPSAGTADTQYF TGTGCCAGCAGTCCCTCGGCCGGCACGGCAGATACGCAGTATTTT
NA many TRBJ2-1 TRBV11-2 CASSPPYNEQFF TGTGCCAGCAGCCCTCCTTACAATGAGCAGTTCTTC
NA few TRBJ1-5 TRBV7-2 CASSTKTGDEGPQHF TGTGCCAGCAGCACAAAGACGGGGGACGAGGGGCCCCAGCATTTT
NA few TRBJ1-5 TRBV7-2 CASSLVQGINQPQHF TGTGCCAGCAGCTTAGTGCAGGGGATCAATCAGCCCCAGCATTTT
NA NA TRBJ2-7 TRBV28 CASSLDGGSGPYEQYF TGTGCCAGCAGCCTAGATGGGGGTTCGGGCCCCTACGAGCAGTACTTC
TRBD2 NA TRBJ2-2 TRBV11-1 CASSLPGLAGVWTGELFF TGTGCCAGCAGCTTACCGGGACTAGCGGGAGTTTGGACCGGGGAGCTGTTTTTT
TRBD2 NA TRBJ2-1 TRBV7-2 CASRIYPGLAGAEQFF TGTGCCAGCAGAATCTATCCGGGACTAGCGGGAGCTGAGCAGTTCTTC
TRBD1 NA TRBJ2-3 TRBV9 CASSVRWDSAQYF TGTGCCAGCAGCGTAAGATGGGACAGCGCGCAGTATTTT
NA few TRBJ2-1 TRBV21-1 CASSNSFRDEQFF TGTGCCAGCAGCAACTCTTTTAGAGATGAGCAGTTCTTC
TRBD2 few TRBJ2-3 TRBV24-1 CATSDPLAGADTQYF TGTGCCACCAGTGATCCACTAGCGGGGGCAGATACGCAGTATTTT
TRBD1 NA TRBJ1-6 TRBV3-1 CASSQGQLNSPLHF TGTGCCAGCAGCCAGGGACAGCTCAATTCACCCCTCCACTTT
NA few TRBJ2-5 TRBV29-1 CSVEDRRVGETQYF TGCAGCGTTGAAGACCGGAGGGTCGGGGAGACCCAGTACTTC
TRBD1 few TRBJ2-3 TRBV28 CASSRDRALNTDTQYF TGTGCCAGCAGTAGGGACAGGGCACTCAACACAGATACGCAGTATTTT
NA NA TRBJ2-3 TRBV11-3 CASSLAGRNTQYF TGTGCCAGCAGCTTAGCTGGGAGGAATACGCAGTATTTT
TRBD1 few TRBJ2-2 TRBV20-1 CSARDRGKQGAFGTGELFF TGCAGTGCTAGAGACCGCGGAAAACAGGGGGCCTTCGGGACCGGGGAGCTGTTTTTT
TRBD1 NA TRBJ2-6 TRBV4-1 CASSQAGDRGSGANVLTF TGCGCCAGCAGCCAAGCGGGCGACAGGGGCTCTGGGGCCAACGTCCTGACTTTC
NA NA TRBJ2-1 TRBV30 CAWSPTAIGSKFF TGTGCCTGGAGTCCTACAGCCATTGGGAGTAAGTTCTTC
NA many TRBJ2-7 TRBV2 CASRFTAYEQYF TGTGCCAGCAGATTCACAGCCTACGAGCAGTACTTC
TRBD2 few TRBJ2-1 TRBV20-1 CSAMGLAGKRMSLDNEQFF TGCAGTGCTATGGGGCTAGCGGGTAAAAGAATGTCCCTGGACAATGAGCAGTTCTTC
TRBD2 few TRBJ2-1 TRBV29-1 CSVDKWEGSYNEQFF TGCAGCGTTGATAAGTGGGAGGGATCCTACAATGAGCAGTTCTTC
NA NA TRBJ2-7 TRBV6-1 CASSQGTGRYEQYF TGTGCCAGCAGTCAGGGCACAGGGCGTTACGAGCAGTACTTC
TRBD1 NA TRBJ2-7 TRBV4-3 CASSRGTGETYEQYF TGCGCCAGCAGCCGCGGGACAGGGGAGACCTACGAGCAGTACTTC
TRBD1 NA TRBJ2-7 TRBV7-2 CASSGGTGHSPYEQYF TGTGCCAGCAGCGGGGGGACAGGACATAGCCCCTACGAGCAGTACTTC
TRBD2 NA TRBJ2-1 TRBV20-1 CSAMTSGSSNEQFF TGCAGTGCTATGACTAGCGGGAGTTCGAATGAGCAGTTCTTC
NA few TRBJ2-3 TRBV5-1 CASSAGEPDTQYF TGCGCCAGCAGCGCAGGGGAGCCGGATACGCAGTATTTT
TRBD2 few TRBJ2-3 TRBV20-1 CSTASGRPSDTQYF TGCAGTACCGCTAGCGGGAGACCGTCAGATACGCAGTATTTT
NA few TRBJ2-2 TRBV5-1 CASSLVTDTGELFF TGCGCCAGCAGCTTGGTGACAGACACCGGGGAGCTGTTTTTT
TRBD2 NA TRBJ2-5 TRBV10-3 CAIGGGGDISYQETQYF TGTGCCATCGGCGGGGGGGGGGACATCTCGTACCAAGAGACCCAGTACTTC
TRBD1 NA TRBJ1-2 TRBV11-2 CASSHGTGGGYGYTF TGTGCCAGCAGCCACGGGACAGGGGGCGGCTATGGCTACACCTTC
TRBD2 NA TRBJ2-5 TRBV24-1 CATSDFSTSGQETQYF TGTGCCACCAGTGATTTTTCAACTAGCGGCCAAGAGACCCAGTACTTC
NA NA TRBJ2-4 TRBV7-2 CASSASENIQYF TGTGCCAGCAGCGCCTCCGAAAACATTCAGTACTTC
TRBD1 many TRBJ2-7 TRBV4-3 CASSQDLEQGVYEQYF TGCGCCAGCAGCCAAGATCTAGAACAGGGGGTCTACGAGCAGTACTTC
NA NA TRBJ1-6 TRBV28 CASSLWGPNYNSPLHF TGTGCCAGCAGTTTATGGGGGCCCAATTATAATTCACCCCTCCACTTT
TRBD1 many TRBJ1-5 TRBV12-3/TRBV12-4 CASCIQGTVPNQPQHF TGTGCCAGCTGCATACAGGGGACGGTGCCAAATCAGCCCCAGCATTTT
NA NA TRBJ2-5 TRBV15 CATSRGGKETQYF TGTGCCACCAGCAGAGGGGGAAAAGAGACCCAGTACTTC
NA many TRBJ2-2 TRBV7-2 CASSLTRTGELFF TGTGCCAGCAGCTTAACTAGGACCGGGGAGCTGTTTTTT
TRBD2 once TRBJ2-1 TRBV5-6 CASSSGPGTSDEQFF TGTGCCAGCAGCTCAGGACCTGGGACTAGCGATGAGCAGTTCTTC
NA NA TRBJ2-7 TRBV20-1 CSARRHRSGEQYF TGCAGTGCTAGAAGACACCGTTCGGGGGAGCAGTACTTC
NA few TRBJ2-1 TRBV9 CASSVVAYYNEQFF TGTGCCAGCAGCGTAGTAGCTTACTACAATGAGCAGTTCTTC
NA many TRBJ1-1 TRBV29-1 CSVGWNTEAFF TGCAGCGTTGGTTGGAACACTGAAGCTTTCTTT